This is a list of T cell receptor beta chains from one sample in a study of post-analysis software for immune sequencing data. One entry per CDR3 protein results from TCRdb running MiXCR on the PCR reads. The profile shows hundreds of thousands of distinct CDR3 sequences, roughly 27% of them singletons. Material for sequencing was blood. The receptors derive from a girl aged 10-17 years with multiple sclerosis. Each CDR3 is given with its conserved first and last residue. A D gene is named only where the DNA matches it firmly.

TRBV11-1 | NA | CASRHQGSGINTEAFF
TRBV4-3 | TRBD2 | CASSQGLAPYNEQFF
TRBV4-3 | NA | CTSSQDRGAFYNSPLHF
TRBV29-1 | NA | CSVEQSSGANVLTF
TRBV7-2 | TRBD1 | CASSLGQGTNSLLHF
TRBV20-1 | NA | CSARLPVRVAQETQYF
TRBV12-3/TRBV12-4 | NA | CVSSLALGNQPQHF
TRBV7-2 | TRBD1 | CASSLVGTGPSEQYF
TRBV20-1 | NA | CSASRLGGGQPQHF
TRBV10-3 | NA | CAISEMGQGLSETQYF
TRBV7-8 | NA | CASSPQVWNTEAFF